Presented here are 19 T cell receptor beta chains from one specimen sequenced in a study of T-cell memory formation after mild COVID-19. MiXCR, applied by TCRdb to the 5' RACE reads, yields one record per CDR3 protein. The data hold approximately 410,000 distinct CDR3 sequences, with about 22% observed a single time. The sequencing input was PBMCs or a T cell subset sorted from them (not recorded which). These receptors were obtained from an adult woman who had mild COVID-19 (a few samples of this study predate the infection). Cell type and time point are not known.

The sample holds a few counts of this clonotype. V and J are TRBV3-1 and TRBJ1-4, with D unclear. The CDR3 length is 12 residues. V was trimmed by 0 bases and J by 8 bases, leaving 4 bases between them. Germline V lookup: CDR1 LGHDT, CDR2 YNNKEL (reference sequence). CDR3 region: CASSQDREKLFF. CDR3 in DNA: TGTGCCAGCAGCCAAGATCGGGAAAAACTGTTTTTT.

The chain has TRBV5-1 and TRBJ1-4; D call uncertain. The CDR3 has 13 residues. V lost 0 bases to trimming and J lost 4 bases, with 4 bases between them. Germline CDR1 and CDR2: SGHRS and YFSETQ. The chain's CDR3 is CASSLDSNEKLFF. The DNA of the CDR3 is TGCGCCAGCAGCTTGGACAGTAATGAAAAACTGTTTTTT.

The chain joins TRBV7-8 to TRBJ2-2; 11 positions match TRBD1. Trimming removed 6 bases from V and 2 bases from J; junction bases left unmatched: 5. CDR1 and CDR2 from the germline V gene are SGHVS and FQNEAQ. The CDR3 totals 16 residues. This CDR3 is CASRGGQGANTGELFF. The CDR3 region has the DNA TGTGCCAGCAGGGGAGGACAGGGGGCAAACACCGGGGAGCTGTTTTTT.

This clonotype occurred many times. The chain carries TRBV5-1 and TRBJ2-1; D uncertain. CDR1 is SGHRS and CDR2 is YFSETQ in the germline V gene. V lost 0 bases, J lost 7 bases, and 5 bases lay in between. CDR3 size: 12 residues. Here the CDR3 reads CASSLDLNEQFF. CDR3 in DNA: TGCGCCAGCAGCTTGGACTTAAATGAGCAGTTCTTC.

This clonotype was counted between two and nine times. The chain recombines TRBV6-1 with TRBJ2-3; 11 bases fit TRBD2. The junction had 13 bases not matched to a gene; V was cut back by 2 bases and J by 9 bases. Germline lookup yields CDR1 MNHNS and CDR2 SASEGT. The CDR3 has 17 residues. The DNA of the CDR3 is TGTGCCAGCAGTGAATTTCTACTAGCGGGAGTTAGTGGCACGCAGTATTTT. It yields the protein CASSEFLLAGVSGTQYF.

V and J are TRBV25-1 and TRBJ2-1; D is tentatively TRBD1 or TRBD2 (5 bases each). CDR1 and CDR2 (germline): MGHDK, SYGVNS. Trimming cost V 3 bases and J 6 bases, with 18 bases left between them. There are 16 residues in the CDR3. The CDR3 loop reads CASSDEEGITSNEQFF. CDR3 coding DNA: TGTGCCAGCAGTGATGAAGAGGGGATCACTAGCAATGAGCAGTTCTTC.

This sequence joins TRBV12-3 or TRBV12-4 and TRBJ2-5, with D perhaps matching TRBD2 (6 bases). Trimming took 3 bases from V and 5 from J, leaving 10 bases between them. The CDR3 sequence is 13 residues long. The CDR3 protein is CASSFAAGETQYF. In nucleotides, the CDR3 is TGTGCCAGCAGTTTCGCCGCGGGGGAGACCCAGTACTTC.

A few counts support this clonotype. This chain joins TRBV4-1 and TRBJ2-7; 10 nucleotides align to TRBD2. Germline V gene lookup returns CDR1 MGHRA and CDR2 YSYEKL. This CDR3 is built from 15 residues. V gave up 4 bases and J gave up 2 bases; unmatched junction bases: 5. The CDR3 here is CASSLTSGDTYEQYF. For the CDR3, the DNA is TGCGCCAGCAGCCTAACTAGCGGGGACACCTACGAGCAGTACTTC.

The sample holds a few counts of this clonotype. The chain is built from TRBV7-9 and TRBJ2-7, with a tentative D call TRBD1 (6 bases). Trimming pared 8 bases from V and 2 bases from J, leaving 13 bases between. The CDR3 has 13 residues. The germline V gene has CDR1 SEHNR and CDR2 FQNEAQ (reference sequence). The CDR3 spells CASGPDRTYEQYF. CDR3 in DNA: TGTGCCAGCGGCCCTGACAGGACCTACGAGCAGTACTTC. Looking up the rest from reference TRBV7-9 and TRBJ2-7 gives the full variable domain: DTGVSQNPRHKITKRGQNVTFRCDPISEHNRLYWYRQTLGQGPEFLTYFQNEAQLEKSRLLSDRFSAERPKGSFSTLEIQRTEQGDSAMYLCASGPDRTYEQYFGPGTRLTVT.

This clonotype was counted between two and nine times. J is TRBJ1-1 and V is TRBV5-1; possible D gene TRBD1, 6 bases. The CDR3 runs 13 residues. Germline CDR1 reads SGHRS; CDR2 reads YFSETQ. Deletions cut 4 bases from V and 6 bases from J, with 13 bases between. CDR3 in DNA: TGCGCCAGCAGCGAGGGGGTACGCGCTGAAGCTTTCTTT. This codes for CASSEGVRAEAFF.

The rearrangement uses TRBV11-2 and TRBJ1-1, with unresolved D. This CDR3 is 14 amino acids long. V was clipped by 7 bases and J by 1 base, with 13 bases between them. The V gene's germline CDR1 is SGHAT and CDR2 FQNNGV. In nucleotides, the CDR3 is TGTGCCAGCAACGGGGAAACGGGGAACACTGAAGCTTTCTTT. As protein: CASNGETGNTEAFF.

This chain links TRBV29-1 with TRBJ2-5, with D hard to call. This CDR3 has 13 amino acids. With 1 base removed from V and 2 bases from J, the gap between germline ends came to 8 bases. Germline V CDR1 and CDR2: SQVTM, ANQGSEA. The CDR3 is CSVEASGQETQYF. The DNA for the CDR3 is TGCAGCGTTGAAGCGTCAGGACAAGAGACCCAGTACTTC. Looking up the rest from reference TRBV29-1 and TRBJ2-5 gives the full variable domain: SAVISQKPSRDICQRGTSLTIQCQVDSQVTMMFWYRQQPGQSLTLIATANQGSEATYESGFVIDKFPISRPNLTFSTLTVSNMSPEDSSIYLCSVEASGQETQYFGPGTRLLVL.

This clonotype was counted at least ten times. The chain carries TRBV6-6 and TRBJ1-3; D is unclear. V lost 1 base and J 8 bases, leaving 6 bases between the germline ends. This CDR3 is 12 amino acids long. Germline V gene lookup returns CDR1 MNHNY and CDR2 SVGAGI (reference sequence). CDR3 DNA: TGTGCCAGCAGTTACTTCCGGGACACCATATATTTT. Encoded protein: CASSYFRDTIYF.

This clonotype showed up just a few times. The chain links TRBV27 to TRBJ2-7; tentative D call: TRBD1 (6 bases). The length of the CDR3 is 14 residues. The germline V gene has CDR1 MNHEY and CDR2 SMNVEV (reference sequence). V lost 3 bases, J lost 3 bases, and 12 bases lay in between. The DNA for the CDR3 is TGTGCCAGCAGTTTTGGACAGAAACTCTACGAGCAGTACTTC. The encoded protein is CASSFGQKLYEQYF.

The gene calls are TRBV11-2 and TRBJ2-1, with TRBD2 as a possible D gene (6 bases). Germline CDR1 is SGHAT and CDR2 is FQNNGV. Trimming removed 3 bases at V and 7 bases at J, with 10 bases between. This CDR3 contains 13 residues. CDR3 coding DNA: TGTGCCAGCAGCTTGACTAGTGTGAATGAGCAGTTCTTC. The encoded protein is CASSLTSVNEQFF.

The chain recombines TRBV4-1 with TRBJ2-7; possibly TRBD2 for D (6 bases). Germline CDR1 reads MGHRA; CDR2 reads YSYEKL. Trimming stripped 1 base from V and 3 bases from J, with 13 bases between. The CDR3 consists of 15 residues. The CDR3: CASSQGTGDLYEQYF. The DNA of the CDR3 is TGCGCCAGCAGCCAAGGTACGGGAGACCTCTACGAGCAGTACTTC.

The rearrangement joins TRBV7-6 to TRBJ1-1; a weak D match, TRBD1 (6 bases). The V end was cut by 0 bases, the J end by 8 bases, with 13 bases between. Looked up from germline, CDR1 is SGHVS and CDR2 is FNYEAQ. The CDR3 totals 14 residues. CDR3 region: CASSLARAGAEAFF. CDR3 nucleotides: TGTGCCAGCAGCTTAGCACGGGCAGGGGCCGAAGCTTTCTTT.

This clonotype came up a few times. This sequence joins TRBV29-1 and TRBJ1-2; perhaps TRBD1 as D (5 bases). Germline CDR1 and CDR2: SQVTM and ANQGSEA. Trimming pared 1 base from V and 2 bases from J, leaving 14 bases between. This CDR3 has 15 residues. In DNA form, the CDR3 reads TGCAGCGTTGAAGGGTTCGAGGGGCAAAACTATGGCTACACCTTC. It specifies CSVEGFEGQNYGYTF.

The chain couples TRBV27 to TRBJ1-1, with TRBD1 as a possible D gene (5 bases). The CDR3 consists of 14 residues. With 4 bases removed from V and 7 bases from J, the gap between germline ends came to 16 bases. Germline lookup yields CDR1 MNHEY and CDR2 SMNVEV (reference sequence). CDR3 residues: CASSSLMGDGEAFF. As DNA, the CDR3 is TGTGCCAGCAGTTCTCTGATGGGGGACGGTGAAGCTTTCTTT.